This T cell receptor beta chain appears in the sequencing data of a study of blood T cell repertoires in COVID-19. Background on the study: The United States, Italy and Spain were the sources of the acute and convalescent COVID-19 samples.

Trimming removed 7 bases from V and 2 bases from J, with 6 bases in between. CDR3 length equals 11 residues. Only in-frame clones appear in the TCRdb table, and some are missing; sequencing was by immunoSEQ multiplex PCR. The sample has under 300,000 clones, around 92% seen once. Enrolled through a virtual design, the participants were between roughly 18 and 90 years of age and came from fewer than 30 US areas. Cohorts were determined from participant-reported clinical history. Recovery meant two consecutive negative NP/OP PCR tests, professional clearance, or resolved symptoms. Source material: PBMCs or T cells enriched from blood (not recorded which). This clonotype originated in a woman in her sixties or seventies who had recovered from COVID-19. J is TRBJ2-7 and V is TRBV12-3 or TRBV12-4; D ambiguous. The CDR3 coding sequence is TGTGCCAGCACCCAGGCCTACGAGCAGTACTTC. Translation: CASTQAYEQYF.